This passage covers 30 T cell receptor beta chains from one sample sequenced in a study of T cell repertoires in ileal Crohn's disease. TCRdb keeps only in-frame clones here, not all; method: immunoSEQ multiplex PCR. The sample includes some 27,000 clones, just under 80% of them seen just once. Sequences were obtained from ileal tissue. The source of these receptors is an adult with Crohn's disease.

V is TRBV5-4 and J is TRBJ2-3; D is perhaps TRBD2 (5 bases). This CDR3 contains 14 residues. With 2 bases removed from V and 3 bases from J, the gap between germline ends came to 10 bases. Per germline, CDR1 SGHNT and CDR2 YYREEE (reference sequence). The CDR3 DNA follows: TGTGCCAGCAGCTTTTACAGCGGAACAGATACGCAGTATTTT. This encodes CASSFYSGTDTQYF.

V usage is TRBV19 and J usage is TRBJ1-1; D might be TRBD1 (5 bases). Germline assignment: CDR1 LNHDA and CDR2 SQIVND (reference sequence). This CDR3 spans 15 amino acids. The V end was cut by 5 bases, the J end by 4 bases, with 17 bases between. CDR3 residues: CASSVAGHIPTEAFF. The CDR3 bases are TGTGCCAGTAGTGTCGCTGGACATATCCCCACTGAAGCTTTCTTT.

The V gene is TRBV4-2, the J gene TRBJ2-7; D is possibly TRBD2 (5 bases). V gave up 1 base and J gave up 0 bases, with 10 bases separating them. The CDR3 runs 15 residues. Germline loops: CDR1 LGHNA, CDR2 YNFKEQ. The CDR3 here is CASSQVGGGSYEQYF. CDR3 DNA sequence: TGTGCCAGCAGCCAAGTCGGCGGAGGCTCCTACGAGCAGTACTTC.

The V call is TRBV2, the J call TRBJ1-1; D gene unclear. Trimming shortened V by 7 bases and J by 2 bases, and 14 bases separated the two germline ends. Per the germline V gene, CDR1 is SNHLY and CDR2 is FYNNEI. The CDR3 spans 14 residues. The CDR3 protein is CASIGEGLNTEAFF. For the CDR3, the DNA is TGTGCCAGCATTGGGGAGGGTCTAAACACTGAAGCTTTCTTT. The complete variable domain, with remaining parts taken from reference TRBV2 and TRBJ1-1, reads EPEVTQTPSHQVTQMGQEVILRCVPISNHLYFYWYRQILGQKVEFLVSFYNNEISEKSEIFDDQFSVERPDGSNFTLKIRSTKLEDSAMYFCASIGEGLNTEAFFGQGTRLTVV.

The rearrangement links TRBV6-6 to TRBJ1-2; D uncertain. The CDR3 consists of 11 residues. V gave up 5 bases and J gave up 8 bases, with 9 bases separating them. CDR1 and CDR2 (germline): MNHNY, SVGAGI (reference sequence). DNA for the CDR3: TGTGCCAGCAGTCCTTATCTAGGCTACACCTTC. Protein sequence: CASSPYLGYTF.

The CDR3 spells CAISESGTQGYGYTF. CDR3 sequence (DNA): TGTGCCATCAGTGAGTCTGGGACACAAGGCTATGGCTACACCTTC. V gene TRBV10-3 combines with J gene TRBJ1-2, with a weak D call TRBD1 (6 bases). The CDR3 length is 15 residues. Between the trimmed V and J ends, which lost 0 bases and 4 bases, there was a span of 12 bases. CDR1 ENHRY and CDR2 SYGVKD come from the germline V gene.

The genes are TRBV9 and TRBJ2-2; D is undetermined. V lost 0 bases and J lost 5, with 11 bases in between. CDR1 SGDLS and CDR2 YYNGEE come from the germline V gene. There are 15 residues in the CDR3. The CDR3 protein is CASSVGSGETGELFF. As DNA, the CDR3 is TGTGCCAGCAGCGTAGGGTCCGGTGAAACCGGGGAGCTGTTTTTT.

The gene calls are TRBV7-9 and TRBJ1-2; D not resolved. Per germline, CDR1 SEHNR and CDR2 FQNEAQ (reference sequence). This CDR3 contains 13 residues. V dropped 5 bases and J dropped 8 bases, with 15 bases sitting between them. As DNA, the CDR3 is TGTGCCAGCAGCCAAACAGTCATCGGAGGCTACACCTTC. It codes for CASSQTVIGGYTF.

This chain connects TRBV5-1 to TRBJ2-7, with D tentatively TRBD1 (6 bases). The CDR3 has 16 residues. The germline CDR1 and CDR2 sequences are SGHRS and YFSETQ. V was clipped by 0 bases and J by 5 bases, with 18 bases between them. CDR3 in DNA: TGCGCCAGCAGCTTGGGAGGGGGAACAAAGGTGGACGAGCAGTACTTC. Protein sequence: CASSLGGGTKVDEQYF.

The rearrangement uses TRBV4-1 and TRBJ1-1, with 7 bases matching TRBD1. Looked up from germline, CDR1 is MGHRA and CDR2 is YSYEKL. The CDR3 is made up of 15 amino acids. The ends lost 4 bases at V and 0 bases at J; junction bases unmatched: 5. The CDR3 sequence is CASSPGTALNTEAFF. The CDR3 DNA sequence: TGCGCCAGCAGCCCGGGGACAGCCCTGAACACTGAAGCTTTCTTT.

The rearrangement links TRBV7-2 to TRBJ2-3, with 7 bases matching TRBD2. V dropped 5 bases and J dropped 2; count of bases not matched to a gene: 7. The CDR3 sequence is 15 residues long. Germline values: CDR1 SGHTA, CDR2 FQGNSA. CDR3 protein: CASSKWTSATDTQYF. In nucleotides, the CDR3 is TGTGCCAGCAGCAAATGGACTAGTGCCACAGATACGCAGTATTTT.

This clone was seen more than once but under ten times. The chain links TRBV5-1 to TRBJ2-3; 8 nucleotides line up with TRBD1. Unmatched junction bases numbered 4, after V lost 4 bases and J lost 0 bases. The CDR3 totals 15 residues. Germline V gene lookup returns CDR1 SGHRS and CDR2 YFSETQ. CDR3 sequence (DNA): TGCGCCAGCAGCCAGACAGGGGTAAGCACAGATACGCAGTATTTT. Its protein product is CASSQTGVSTDTQYF.

Regarding this clone: The junction departs from germline at one end; a sequencing error may be responsible. The chain links TRBV6-5 to TRBJ1-1, with D possibly being TRBD1 (5 bases). The CDR3 spans 12 residues. Germline values: CDR1 MNHEY, CDR2 SVGAGI. The CDR3 loop reads CASSHSQGEAFF. CDR3 in DNA: TGTGCCAGCAGTCACTCTCAGGGTGAAGCTTTCTTT.

For this clone: Compared with germline, one end of the junction differs, possibly owing to a read error. V and J are TRBV10-3 and TRBJ1-5; 8 bases agree with TRBD1. Germline CDR1 and CDR2: ENHRY and SYGVKD. This CDR3 comprises 14 residues. CDR3 coding DNA: TGTGCCACCGGGACAGGAGAGAGCAATCACCCCCAGCATTTT. Translation gives CATGTGESNHPQHF.

The chain uses TRBV6-5 and TRBJ2-7; a possible D gene is TRBD2 (6 bases). V dropped 4 bases and J dropped 5 bases, with 18 bases sitting between them. Looked up from germline, CDR1 is MNHEY and CDR2 is SVGAGI. This CDR3 is 15 amino acids long. The CDR3 spells CASSSTWGVGDEQYF. In DNA form, the CDR3 reads TGTGCCAGCAGTTCCACCTGGGGGGTCGGCGACGAGCAGTACTTC.

The chain is built from TRBV6-1 and TRBJ1-1; tentative D call: TRBD1 (6 bases). The germline V and J ends were trimmed by 2 bases and 14 bases, with 12 bases remaining between them. CDR1 MNHNS and CDR2 SASEGT come from the germline V gene. This CDR3 region has 11 residues. The CDR3 DNA reads TGTGCCAGCAGTGAAAGCGGGGGCGCCTTCTTT. Translation gives CASSESGGAFF.

This chain connects TRBV23-1 to TRBJ2-1; D is uncertain. TRBV23-1 is filed as an ORF, its function uncertain. This CDR3 contains 19 residues. V lost 6 bases, J lost 0 bases, and 24 bases lay in between. The CDR3 sequence is CASSPSPRQPLCSYNEQFF. The CDR3 region has the DNA TGCGCCAGCAGCCCCTCCCCGCGACAACCGCTTTGCTCCTACAATGAGCAGTTCTTC.

CDR3 sequence: CASRHHGTKLAANTGELFF. The CDR3 DNA reads TGTGCCAGCAGACACCACGGTACTAAACTTGCCGCGAACACCGGGGAGCTGTTTTTT. This chain connects TRBV6-7 to TRBJ2-2; D not resolved. TRBV6-7 counts as an open reading frame of uncertain function. The CDR3 sequence is 19 residues long. Trimming took 6 bases from V and 0 from J, leaving 23 bases between them.

This rearrangement joins TRBV11-1 to TRBJ2-5; 7 bases align to TRBD1. The closer fit of TRBJ2-7 to the DNA end suggests the J call may be wrong. The V gene's germline CDR1 is SGHAT and CDR2 FQDESV (reference sequence). CDR3 length equals 12 residues. The CDR3: CASSRQGHEQYF. DNA for the CDR3: TGTGCCAGCAGCCGACAGGGCCACGAGCAGTACTTC.

The chain carries TRBV30 and TRBJ2-5; D is ambiguous. With 3 bases removed from V and 0 bases from J, the gap between germline ends came to 2 bases. CDR1 and CDR2 from the germline V gene are GTSNPN and SVGIG (reference sequence). CDR3 size: 11 residues. This CDR3 is CAWSYQETQYF. CDR3 DNA: TGTGCCTGGAGCTACCAAGAGACCCAGTACTTC.

CDR3 sequence: CASSPRGLWGYTF. CDR3 coding DNA: TGTGCCAGCAGCCCCAGGGGGCTTTGGGGCTACACCTTC. This chain joins TRBV7-9 and TRBJ1-2; 8 bases agree with TRBD1. The germline V gene has CDR1 SEHNR and CDR2 FQNEAQ (reference sequence). The CDR3 extends over 13 amino acids. The J segment lost 8 bases and the V segment lost 5 bases, leaving 7 bases of the junction unmatched.

V and J are TRBV4-1 and TRBJ2-3, with D uncertain. The CDR3 is 14 amino acids. V lost 2 bases, J lost 6 bases, and 12 bases lay in between. Germline V gene lookup returns CDR1 MGHRA and CDR2 YSYEKL. The CDR3 nucleotides are TGCGCCAGCAGCCAAACCCTAGGATTTGATACGCAGTATTTT. Translated: CASSQTLGFDTQYF.

This clone has just a few counts. The chain couples TRBV10-3 to TRBJ2-3; 10 bases fit TRBD1. This CDR3 is 17 amino acids long. Germline lookup yields CDR1 ENHRY and CDR2 SYGVKD. V shed 3 bases and J 0 bases; nucleotides not matched to a gene: 6. CDR3 sequence: CAISDETGGLSTDTQYF. CDR3 coding DNA: TGTGCCATCAGTGATGAGACAGGGGGCCTTAGCACAGATACGCAGTATTTT.

V and J are TRBV5-4 and TRBJ2-6, with 9 bases identical to TRBD1. The CDR3 length is 20 residues. V lost 0 bases to trimming and J lost 0 bases; unmatched junction nucleotides: 10. The germline V gene has CDR1 SGHNT and CDR2 YYREEE (reference sequence). The chain's CDR3 is CASSLGTGVLERSGANVLTF. In nucleotides, the CDR3 is TGTGCCAGCAGCTTGGGGACAGGGGTCCTGGAACGCTCTGGGGCCAACGTCCTGACTTTC.

The chain carries TRBV10-3 and TRBJ2-4, with 7 bases that match TRBD1. The CDR3 loop spans 15 amino acids. Germline V gene sequence: CDR1 ENHRY, CDR2 SYGVKD. V was clipped by 10 bases and J by 0 bases; unmatched bases: 9. The CDR3 coding sequence is TGTGCCACACCTGGACAGGCACTAGCCAAAAACATTCAGTACTTC. This encodes CATPGQALAKNIQYF.

V usage is TRBV25-1 and J usage is TRBJ2-1, with D maybe TRBD2 (5 bases). Germline V lookup: CDR1 MGHDK, CDR2 SYGVNS. Trimming left V 3 bases short and J 8 bases short, with 17 bases between. The CDR3 has 15 amino acids. CDR3 amino acids: CASSDTRAYRDEQFF. The CDR3 DNA is TGTGCCAGCAGTGATACGAGGGCCTACCGCGATGAGCAGTTCTTC. Variable domain in full (rest from reference TRBV25-1 and TRBJ2-1): EADIYQTPRYLVIGTGKKITLECSQTMGHDKMYWYQQDPGMELHLIHYSYGVNSTEKGDLSSESTVSRIRTEHFPLTLESARPSHTSQYLCASSDTRAYRDEQFFGPGTRLTVL.

The V call is TRBV7-9, the J call TRBJ2-7; possibly TRBD2 for D (6 bases). Germline lookup yields CDR1 SEHNR and CDR2 FQNEAQ (reference sequence). There are 15 residues in the CDR3. The V end lost 4 bases, the J end lost 1 base, and 14 bases lay between the germline ends. The CDR3 DNA sequence: TGTGCCAGCAGCTCCACTCGGGGGTGGTCCTACGAGCAGTACTTC. It yields the protein CASSSTRGWSYEQYF.

The chain employs TRBV5-6 and TRBJ2-5, with a possible D match to TRBD1 (5 bases). V was trimmed by 0 bases and J by 2 bases, leaving 8 bases between them. The CDR3 contains 14 residues. Germline CDR1 is SGHDT and CDR2 is YYEEEE. The CDR3: CASSLGQIQETQYF. The DNA of the CDR3 is TGTGCCAGCAGCTTGGGACAGATTCAAGAGACCCAGTACTTC.

The chain recombines TRBV29-1 with TRBJ1-1, with D possibly being TRBD1 (5 bases). V lost 6 bases, J lost 4 bases, and 15 bases lay in between. The CDR3 covers 13 residues. Looked up from germline, CDR1 is SQVTM and CDR2 is ANQGSEA. CDR3 residues: CSVRFGGGTEAFF. DNA of the CDR3: TGCAGCGTCCGATTCGGGGGGGGCACTGAAGCTTTCTTT.

The V and J genes are TRBV2 and TRBJ1-3; D may be TRBD1 (6 bases). The length of the CDR3 is 13 residues. Germline loops: CDR1 SNHLY, CDR2 FYNNEI. Trimming took 8 bases from V and 4 from J, leaving 12 bases between them. CDR3 in amino acids: CASRTGSGNTIYF. The CDR3 bases are TGTGCCAGCCGTACAGGGTCCGGAAACACCATATATTTT.